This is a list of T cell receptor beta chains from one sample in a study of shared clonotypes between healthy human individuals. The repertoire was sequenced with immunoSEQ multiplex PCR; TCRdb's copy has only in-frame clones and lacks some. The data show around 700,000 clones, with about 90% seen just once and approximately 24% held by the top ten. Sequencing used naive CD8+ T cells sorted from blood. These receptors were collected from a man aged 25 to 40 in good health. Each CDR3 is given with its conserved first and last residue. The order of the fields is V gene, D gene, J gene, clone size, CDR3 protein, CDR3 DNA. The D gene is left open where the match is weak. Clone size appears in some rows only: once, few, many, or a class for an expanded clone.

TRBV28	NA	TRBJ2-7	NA	CASSFGQTYEQYF	TGTGCCAGCAGTTTTGGGCAAACCTACGAGCAGTACTTC
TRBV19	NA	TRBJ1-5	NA	CASSIFLDDQPQHF	TGTGCCAGTAGTATATTCCTAGACGATCAGCCCCAGCATTTT
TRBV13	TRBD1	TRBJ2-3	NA	CASSLEQGNTDTQYF	TGTGCCAGCAGCTTAGAACAGGGGAACACAGATACGCAGTATTTT
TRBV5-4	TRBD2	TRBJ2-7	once	CASSLVASGRFVEQYF	TGTGCCAGCAGCTTGGTAGCTAGCGGGAGGTTTGTCGAGCAGTACTTC
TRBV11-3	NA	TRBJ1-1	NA	CASSLGAGYEAFF	TGTGCCAGCAGCTTAGGTGCAGGGTATGAAGCTTTCTTT
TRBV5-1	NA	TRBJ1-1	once	CASSFGMTGDTEAFF	TGCGCCAGCAGCTTTGGGATGACCGGAGACACTGAAGCTTTCTTT
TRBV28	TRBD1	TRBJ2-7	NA	CASSFGTGYMSYEQYF	TGTGCCAGCAGTTTCGGGACAGGTTATATGTCCTACGAGCAGTACTTC
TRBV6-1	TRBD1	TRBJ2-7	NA	CASSGGTGVRYEQYF	TGTGCCAGCAGTGGGGGGACAGGGGTTCGGTACGAGCAGTACTTC
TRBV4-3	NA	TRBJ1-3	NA	CASSQVHGISGNTIYF	TGCGCCAGCAGCCAAGTCCACGGGATCTCTGGAAACACCATATATTTT
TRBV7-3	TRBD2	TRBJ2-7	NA	CASSSGTSYEQYF	TGTGCCAGCAGCTCCGGGACTAGCTACGAGCAGTACTTC
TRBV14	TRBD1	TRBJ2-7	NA	CASSSLTGTGTVGSHEQYF	TGTGCCAGCAGTTCGCTTACCGGGACAGGGACTGTGGGAAGTCACGAGCAGTACTTC
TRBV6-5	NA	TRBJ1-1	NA	CASSYSVGDEAFF	TGTGCCAGCAGTTACTCTGTAGGGGATGAAGCTTTCTTT
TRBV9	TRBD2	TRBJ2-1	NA	CASSPGTSGTDEQFF	TGTGCCAGCAGCCCAGGGACTAGCGGGACGGATGAGCAGTTCTTC
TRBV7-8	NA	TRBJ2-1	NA	CASSLVIGRPSSYNEQFF	TGTGCCAGCAGCTTAGTTATCGGGCGTCCGAGCTCCTACAATGAGCAGTTCTTC
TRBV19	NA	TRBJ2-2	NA	CASSMADLTGELFF	TGTGCCAGTAGTATGGCAGACCTCACCGGGGAGCTGTTTTTT
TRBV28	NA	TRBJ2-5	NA	CASSLLAGGLEETQYF	TGTGCCAGCAGTTTATTAGCAGGGGGGCTAGAAGAGACCCAGTACTTC
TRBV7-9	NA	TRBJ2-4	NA	CASSPDWTSLAKNIQYF	TGTGCCAGCAGCCCCGATTGGACGAGCCTCGCCAAAAACATTCAGTACTTC
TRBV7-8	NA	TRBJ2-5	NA	CASSFGHETQYF	TGTGCCAGCAGCTTTGGGCATGAGACCCAGTACTTC
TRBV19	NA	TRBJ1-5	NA	CASSDGTFSDQPQHF	TGTGCCAGTAGTGATGGGACCTTTAGCGATCAGCCCCAGCATTTT
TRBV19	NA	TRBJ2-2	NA	CASKDVTNTGELFF	TGTGCCAGTAAGGACGTAACGAACACCGGGGAGCTGTTTTTT
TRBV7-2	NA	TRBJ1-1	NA	CASSLSGAYNTEAFF	TGTGCCAGCAGCTTAAGCGGGGCATATAACACTGAAGCTTTCTTT
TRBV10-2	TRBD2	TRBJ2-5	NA	CASSELAGAGETQYF	TGCGCCAGCAGCGAACTAGCGGGAGCGGGAGAGACCCAGTACTTC
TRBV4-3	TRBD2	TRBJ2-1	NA	CASSQLASGTSSYNEQFF	TGCGCCAGCAGCCAGTTGGCTAGCGGGACGAGCTCCTACAATGAGCAGTTCTTC
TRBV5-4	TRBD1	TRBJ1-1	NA	CASSSTWDRLPNTEAFF	TGTGCCAGCAGTAGTACGTGGGACAGGTTACCGAACACTGAAGCTTTCTTT
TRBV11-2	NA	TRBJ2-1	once	CASSLVGGEQFF	TGTGCCAGCAGCTTAGTGGGTGGTGAGCAGTTCTTC
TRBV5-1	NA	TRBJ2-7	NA	CASSLAPSATYEQYF	TGCGCCAGCAGCTTGGCGCCTAGCGCTACCTACGAGCAGTACTTC
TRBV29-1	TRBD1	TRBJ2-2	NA	CSVRTGATNTGELFF	TGCAGCGTGCGGACAGGGGCCACGAACACCGGGGAGCTGTTTTTT
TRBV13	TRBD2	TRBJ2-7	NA	CASSSTSVGYEQYF	TGTGCCAGCAGCTCCACTAGCGTCGGGTACGAGCAGTACTTC
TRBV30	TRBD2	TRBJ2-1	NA	CAWSQGLAGGEQFF	TGTGCCTGGAGTCAGGGACTAGCGGGAGGTGAGCAGTTCTTC
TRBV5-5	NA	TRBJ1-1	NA	CASSQNRVESDTEAFF	TGTGCCAGCAGCCAAAACAGGGTCGAGTCGGACACTGAAGCTTTCTTT
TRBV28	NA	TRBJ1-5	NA	CASSRNRALQPQHF	TGTGCCAGCAGCCGCAATCGGGCACTCCAGCCCCAGCATTTT
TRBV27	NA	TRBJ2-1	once	CASSYTWSSYNEQFF	TGTGCCAGCAGTTACACTTGGAGCTCCTACAATGAGCAGTTCTTC
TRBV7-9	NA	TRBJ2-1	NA	CASTDSSYNEQFF	TGTGCCAGCACGGACTCCTCCTACAATGAGCAGTTCTTC
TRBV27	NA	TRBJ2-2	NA	CASSLGGPGELFF	TGTGCCAGCAGTTTAGGGGGGCCCGGGGAGCTGTTTTTT
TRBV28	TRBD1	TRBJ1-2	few	CASTPVQGSGGYTF	TGTGCCAGCACCCCCGTACAGGGGTCGGGCGGCTACACCTTC
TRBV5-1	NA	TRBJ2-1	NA	CASSSIDPGPHNEQFF	TGCGCCAGCAGCTCAATTGACCCAGGGCCACACAATGAGCAGTTCTTC
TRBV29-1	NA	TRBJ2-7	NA	CSVEGDFEQYF	TGCAGCGTTGAAGGAGATTTCGAGCAGTACTTC
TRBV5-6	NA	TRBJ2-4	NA	CASKPSRDFNIQYF	TGTGCCAGCAAACCATCCCGGGACTTCAACATTCAGTACTTC
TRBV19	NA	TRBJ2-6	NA	CANFRGANVLTF	TGTGCCAATTTCCGGGGGGCCAACGTCCTGACTTTC
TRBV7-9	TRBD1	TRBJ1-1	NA	CASSSRTGRNTEAFF	TGTGCCAGCAGCTCTCGGACAGGGAGGAACACTGAAGCTTTCTTT
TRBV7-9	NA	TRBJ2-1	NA	CAIPVSDSSMEEQFF	TGTGCCATACCAGTTTCGGACTCTTCCATGGAGGAGCAGTTCTTC